A single sample is the source of the 29 T cell receptor beta chains below, sequenced in a study of T cells after yellow fever vaccination. MiXCR, applied by TCRdb to the 5' RACE reads, yields one record per CDR3 protein. The table shows about 340,000 distinct CDR3 sequences, with around an eighth occurring only once. Sequenced material: CD4+ T cells sorted from PBMCs, taken 15 days after the yellow fever booster vaccination. The receptors stem from a man aged 18 to 35 who received the YFV17D yellow fever vaccine.

The rearrangement uses TRBV4-3 and TRBJ2-3, with a possible D match to TRBD2 (5 bases). This CDR3 region has 16 residues. Germline CDR1 reads LGHNA; CDR2 reads YSLEER. Trimming removed 0 bases from V and 1 base from J, with 11 bases in between. The CDR3 nucleotides read TGCGCCAGCAGCCAAGAATCCGCCGGGGGCACAGATACGCAGTATTTT. This gives the protein CASSQESAGGTDTQYF.

There are a few counts of this clonotype. This sequence joins TRBV28 and TRBJ2-7; 8 positions match TRBD1. CDR3 length equals 14 residues. The V gene end was trimmed by 6 bases and the J gene end by 6 bases; junction bases not matched to a gene: 10. Germline V gives CDR1 MDHEN, CDR2 SYDVKM. The CDR3 region has the DNA TGTGCCAGCAGCCCTGGACAGGGTTCGCGCGAGCAGTACGTC. It encodes CASSPGQGSREQYV.

V is TRBV20-1 and J is TRBJ2-2; unclear D gene. Per germline, CDR1 DFQATT and CDR2 SNEGSKA (reference sequence). Trimming removed 3 bases at V and 6 bases at J, with 8 bases between. The CDR3 runs to 12 residues. CDR3: CSASKSAGELFF. DNA for the CDR3: TGCAGTGCTAGTAAAAGTGCCGGGGAGCTGTTTTTT.

The sample holds a few counts of this clonotype. The chain has TRBV5-1 and TRBJ2-2, with 11 bases identical to TRBD2. V shed 0 bases, J shed 2 bases, and the junction held 3 bases outside the gene matches. In germline, CDR1 is SGHRS, CDR2 YFSETQ. The CDR3 sequence is 17 residues long. This CDR3 is CASSLVTSGKNTGELFF. The CDR3 DNA sequence: TGCGCCAGCAGCTTGGTGACTAGCGGGAAAAACACCGGGGAGCTGTTTTTT.

The chain joins TRBV7-9 to TRBJ2-7; D is perhaps TRBD1 (5 bases). The CDR3 runs to 15 residues. V lost 5 bases and J 4 bases, leaving 18 bases between the germline ends. Germline V gene sequence: CDR1 SEHNR, CDR2 FQNEAQ (reference sequence). The CDR3 protein is CASSIDSPLQYEQYF. The CDR3 DNA sequence: TGTGCCAGCAGCATCGACAGCCCTCTTCAATACGAGCAGTACTTC.

The J gene is TRBJ1-3, the V gene TRBV25-1, with 11 bases identical to TRBD1. Germline trimming cut 5 bases from V and 0 bases from J; bases unmatched to any gene: 6. CDR1 and CDR2 from the germline V gene are MGHDK and SYGVNS. The CDR3 is made up of 17 amino acids. The CDR3 nucleotides read TGTGCCAGCAGTCCGAGGACAGGGGGCTTCTCTGGAAACACCATATATTTT. Amino acid sequence: CASSPRTGGFSGNTIYF. The full variable domain, rest sourced from reference TRBV25-1 and TRBJ1-3, is EADIYQTPRYLVIGTGKKITLECSQTMGHDKMYWYQQDPGMELHLIHYSYGVNSTEKGDLSSESTVSRIRTEHFPLTLESARPSHTSQYLCASSPRTGGFSGNTIYFGEGSWLTVV.

The V call is TRBV9, the J call TRBJ2-2, with 11 bases lining up with TRBD1. V lost 3 bases, J lost 7 bases, and 5 bases stayed unmatched. CDR1 is SGDLS, CDR2 YYNGEE, per germline. The CDR3 has 15 residues. For the CDR3, the DNA is TGTGCCAGCAGCGCAAGGACAGGGGGCGGCGGGGAGCTGTTTTTT. This codes for CASSARTGGGGELFF.

This rearrangement joins TRBV7-9 to TRBJ2-7, with D maybe TRBD2 (5 bases). Germline loops: CDR1 SEHNR, CDR2 FQNEAQ (reference sequence). The CDR3 is made up of 15 amino acids. Between the trimmed V and J ends, which lost 7 bases and 5 bases, there was a span of 21 bases. This CDR3 is CASTQRLAPNHEQYF. CDR3 DNA: TGTGCCAGCACCCAAAGGCTAGCTCCAAACCACGAGCAGTACTTC.

As DNA, the CDR3 is TGTGCCAGCAGTTCCCAGGAAAGAAACACCATATATTTT. This codes for CASSSQERNTIYF. This sequence joins TRBV12-3 or TRBV12-4 and TRBJ1-3, with D unresolved. The CDR3 extends over 13 amino acids. V lost 4 bases, J lost 5 bases, and 9 bases lay in between.

This clonotype was detected a few times. V gene TRBV5-1 combines with J gene TRBJ1-2, with 9 bases aligning to TRBD1. The CDR3 spans 15 residues. Losses at the gene ends were 5 bases for V and 4 bases for J; bases not matched to a gene: 9. Germline CDR1 and CDR2: SGHRS and YFSETQ. This CDR3 is CASRFRDRDAYGYTF. The CDR3 DNA is TGCGCCAGCAGGTTCAGGGACAGGGATGCCTATGGCTACACCTTC. The variable domain in full, completed from reference TRBV5-1 and TRBJ1-2, reads KAGVTQTPRYLIKTRGQQVTLSCSPISGHRSVSWYQQTPGQGLQFLFEYFSETQRNKGNFPGRFSGRQFSNSRSEMNVSTLELGDSALYLCASRFRDRDAYGYTFGSGTRLTVV.

The genes are TRBV20-1 and TRBJ1-1, with 8 bases fitting TRBD1. The CDR3 contains 16 residues. V was clipped by 0 bases and J by 3 bases; unmatched bases: 9. Per the germline V gene, CDR1 is DFQATT and CDR2 is SNEGSKA (reference sequence). The CDR3 bases are TGCAGTGCTAGAGATGTGAAGCAGGGGGCTGACACTGAAGCTTTCTTT. It translates to CSARDVKQGADTEAFF.

About this clonotype itself: Being one base from a much bigger clone, this may be a read error. The rearrangement links TRBV4-2 to TRBJ1-1, with a weak D call TRBD1 (5 bases). Germline CDR1 LGHNA, CDR2 YNFKEQ. The CDR3 runs to 13 residues. Trimming removed 3 bases at V and 1 base at J, with 6 bases between. For the CDR3, the DNA is TGTGCCAGCAGCCATACAGGGAACACTGAAGCTTTCTTT. It encodes CASSHTGNTEAFF.

This clonotype has a handful of counts. J is TRBJ2-5 and V is TRBV5-1; no definite D call. V lost 0 bases and J lost 2, with 11 bases in between. The CDR3 is made up of 15 amino acids. Looked up from germline, CDR1 is SGHRS and CDR2 is YFSETQ. The DNA for the CDR3 is TGCGCCAGCAGCTTGGCAGGACCTAGACAAGAGACCCAGTACTTC. It specifies CASSLAGPRQETQYF.

This clonotype has a handful of counts. The J gene is TRBJ2-2, the V gene TRBV10-3, with 8 bases aligning to TRBD1. CDR3 length equals 15 residues. V lost 7 bases to trimming and J lost 4 bases; unmatched junction nucleotides: 8. Germline V gene data show CDR1 as ENHRY and CDR2 as SYGVKD. CDR3 nucleotide sequence: TGTGCCATCACTGTTGGCGACAGGGGCACCGGGGAGCTGTTTTTT. This encodes CAITVGDRGTGELFF.

This chain links TRBV7-2 with TRBJ2-3, with D possibly matching TRBD1 (5 bases). Between the trimmed V and J ends, which lost 5 bases and 2 bases, there was a span of 14 bases. Germline loops: CDR1 SGHTA, CDR2 FQGNSA. This CDR3 has 15 amino acids. The CDR3, as DNA: TGTGCCAGCAGCGCACGCGTAGGGGCCACAGATACGCAGTATTTT. Its protein is CASSARVGATDTQYF. The variable domain in full, completed from reference TRBV7-2 and TRBJ2-3, reads GAGVSQSPSNKVTEKGKDVELRCDPISGHTALYWYRQSLGQGLEFLIYFQGNSAPDKSGLPSDRFSAERTGGSVSTLTIQRTQQEDSAVYLCASSARVGATDTQYFGPGTRLTVL.

This clonotype was detected only a few times. No DNA is shown, since the ends of the CDR3 on it are uncertain; the CDR3 is the one TCRdb lists. The J gene is TRBJ2-2, the V gene TRBV4-1; the table's D call of TRBD1 was not tested on the DNA. From germline, CDR1 is MGHRA and CDR2 YSYEKL. The CDR3 spans 18 residues, counting both ends. CDR3 region: CASSQDVRARGNTGELFF.

This clonotype has just a few counts. The rearrangement links TRBV12-3 or TRBV12-4 to TRBJ1-1, with 10 bases lining up with TRBD1. J gave up 0 bases and V 6 bases, and 4 bases lay outside the gene matches. The CDR3 runs 15 residues. CDR3 residues: CASSLGQGVNTEAFF. Here the CDR3 DNA reads TGTGCCAGCAGCCTTGGACAGGGGGTGAACACTGAAGCTTTCTTT.

This clonotype showed up many times. The J gene is TRBJ2-7, the V gene TRBV7-3; D might be TRBD1 (7 bases). The CDR3 totals 15 residues. Trimming stripped 2 bases from V and 5 bases from J, with 16 bases between. Germline lookup yields CDR1 SGHTA and CDR2 FQGTGA. The CDR3 bases are TGTGCCAGCAGCTTACAGGGGGGAAGTATCGACGAGCAGTACTTC. It codes for CASSLQGGSIDEQYF.

This clonotype was picked up one time. This rearrangement joins TRBV20-1 to TRBJ2-3, with TRBD2 matching 12 bases. This CDR3 comprises 15 residues. V was pared by 3 bases and J by 10 bases, with 11 bases of the junction left unmatched. CDR1 is DFQATT and CDR2 is SNEGSKA in the germline V gene (reference sequence). CDR3 amino acids: CSASGLAGGPDSQYF. DNA for the CDR3: TGCAGTGCTAGCGGCCTAGCGGGGGGGCCCGATTCGCAGTATTTT.

In DNA, the CDR3 is TGCGCCAGCAGCTTGGTGGGTTGGGGCCAAGAGACCCAGTACTTC. Protein sequence: CASSLVGWGQETQYF. The chain combines TRBV5-1 with TRBJ2-5; no clear D gene. The germline V and J ends were trimmed by 0 bases and 1 base, with 10 bases remaining between them. Germline V gene lookup returns CDR1 SGHRS and CDR2 YFSETQ. The CDR3 is 15 residues long.

This clonotype turned up a few times. This chain links TRBV29-1 with TRBJ2-2; a weak D match, TRBD2 (5 bases). Germline assignment: CDR1 SQVTM and CDR2 ANQGSEA. V was shortened by 6 bases and J by 2 bases, with 10 bases between the two germline ends. The CDR3 has 13 residues. The CDR3 DNA sequence: TGCAGCGTGGAACTAGTAAACACCGGGGAGCTGTTTTTT. This codes for CSVELVNTGELFF.

This clonotype was seen a handful of times. The V gene is TRBV7-2, the J gene TRBJ1-2; D may be TRBD1 (5 bases). CDR1 is SGHTA and CDR2 is FQGNSA in the germline V gene. The CDR3 covers 13 residues. The germline V and J ends were trimmed by 4 bases and 4 bases, with 10 bases remaining between them. The CDR3 nucleotides are TGTGCCAGCAGCTCCAGACAGCCCTATGGCTACACCTTC. Protein sequence: CASSSRQPYGYTF.

Ten or more counts support this clonotype. V and J are TRBV24-1 and TRBJ2-3; D is unresolved. Trimming pared 4 bases from V and 5 bases from J, leaving 18 bases between. Per germline, CDR1 KGHDR and CDR2 SFDVKD. CDR3 length: 16 amino acids. CDR3 in amino acids: CATSDNLGGSGDTQYF. The CDR3 nucleotides read TGTGCCACCAGTGACAATCTAGGTGGGTCGGGAGATACGCAGTATTTT.

V usage is TRBV7-2 and J usage is TRBJ1-1; D might be TRBD1 (6 bases). CDR3 size: 16 residues. Germline V gene sequence: CDR1 SGHTA, CDR2 FQGNSA. V gave up 5 bases and J gave up 3 bases, with 19 bases separating them. The CDR3 loop reads CASSPRDIRRDTEAFF. In DNA, the CDR3 is TGTGCCAGCAGCCCCCGGGACATCCGACGGGACACTGAAGCTTTCTTT.

This clonotype came up a few times. The chain uses TRBV27 and TRBJ2-7, with D possibly TRBD1 on 6 matching bases. Trimming pared 7 bases from V and 2 bases from J, leaving 15 bases between. Per germline, CDR1 MNHEY and CDR2 SMNVEV (reference sequence). The CDR3 contains 14 residues. CDR3 sequence: CASTSNREAYEQYF. The CDR3 bases are TGTGCCAGCACCTCGAACAGGGAAGCCTACGAGCAGTACTTC.

Only a few counts were recorded for this clonotype. The chain combines TRBV7-9 with TRBJ1-2; the D gene is possibly TRBD1 (5 bases). Germline lookup yields CDR1 SEHNR and CDR2 FQNEAQ (reference sequence). V was cut by 7 bases and J by 7 bases, with 13 bases left in between. The CDR3 covers 12 residues. CDR3 sequence (DNA): TGTGCCAGCACTCCCTTAGGGGTTGGCTACACCTTC. Translating gives CASTPLGVGYTF. Based on the CDR3 plus reference TRBV7-9 and TRBJ1-2, the full variable domain is DTGVSQNPRHKITKRGQNVTFRCDPISEHNRLYWYRQTLGQGPEFLTYFQNEAQLEKSRLLSDRFSAERPKGSFSTLEIQRTEQGDSAMYLCASTPLGVGYTFGSGTRLTVV.

This clonotype has a handful of counts. The V call is TRBV10-3, the J call TRBJ1-5; D not resolved. With 3 bases removed from V and 4 bases from J, the gap between germline ends came to 4 bases. CDR3 length equals 12 residues. Germline V CDR1 and CDR2: ENHRY, SYGVKD. The CDR3 protein is CAISDGNQPQHF. The CDR3 DNA sequence: TGTGCCATCAGTGATGGGAATCAGCCCCAGCATTTT.

This clonotype was counted a few times. The genes are TRBV4-3 and TRBJ1-2; 7 positions match TRBD1. This CDR3 comprises 16 residues. CDR1 is LGHNA and CDR2 is YSLEER in the germline V gene. The V segment lost 1 base and the J segment 4 bases; nucleotides outside the gene matches: 9. CDR3 bases: TGCGCCAGCAGCCAAGCCGGGACAGCAAGCTTCTATGGCTACACCTTC. Protein product: CASSQAGTASFYGYTF.

This chain connects TRBV19 to TRBJ2-3; D is ambiguous. CDR1 and CDR2 (germline): LNHDA, SQIVND (reference sequence). This CDR3 is 14 amino acids long. Trimming stripped 4 bases from V and 0 bases from J, with 8 bases between. CDR3 in DNA: TGTGCCAGTAGTACTAGACACAGCACAGATACGCAGTATTTT. Amino acids: CASSTRHSTDTQYF.